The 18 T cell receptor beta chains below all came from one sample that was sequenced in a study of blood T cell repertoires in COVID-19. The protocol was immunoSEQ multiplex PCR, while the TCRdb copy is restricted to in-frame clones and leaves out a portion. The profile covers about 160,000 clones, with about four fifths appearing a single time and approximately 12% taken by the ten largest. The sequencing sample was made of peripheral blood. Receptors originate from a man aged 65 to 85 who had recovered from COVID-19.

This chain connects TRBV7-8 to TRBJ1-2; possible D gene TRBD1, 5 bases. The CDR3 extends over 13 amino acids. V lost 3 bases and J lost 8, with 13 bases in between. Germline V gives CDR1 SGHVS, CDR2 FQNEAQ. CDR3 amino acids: CASSLPEGAGYTF. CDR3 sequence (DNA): TGTGCCAGCAGCTTGCCCGAAGGGGCGGGCTACACCTTC.

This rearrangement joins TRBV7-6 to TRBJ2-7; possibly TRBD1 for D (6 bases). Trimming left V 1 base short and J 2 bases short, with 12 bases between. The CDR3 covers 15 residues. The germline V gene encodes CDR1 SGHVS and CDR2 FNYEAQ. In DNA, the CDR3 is TGTGCCAGCAGCTTAGGAACAGGGCAAACCTACGAGCAGTACTTC. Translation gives CASSLGTGQTYEQYF.

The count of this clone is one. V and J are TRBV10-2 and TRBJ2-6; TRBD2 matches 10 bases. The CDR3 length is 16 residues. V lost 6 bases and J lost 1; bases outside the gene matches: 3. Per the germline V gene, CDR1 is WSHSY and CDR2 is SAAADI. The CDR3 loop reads CASRPAGGSGANVLTF. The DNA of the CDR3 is TGCGCCAGCAGACCAGCGGGAGGGTCTGGGGCCAACGTCCTGACTTTC.

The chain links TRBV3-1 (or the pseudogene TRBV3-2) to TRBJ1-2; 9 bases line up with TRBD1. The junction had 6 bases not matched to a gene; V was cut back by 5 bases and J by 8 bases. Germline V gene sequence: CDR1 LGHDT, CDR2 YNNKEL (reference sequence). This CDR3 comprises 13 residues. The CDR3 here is CASSNRDRAGYTF. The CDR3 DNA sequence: TGTGCCAGCAGCAACCGGGACAGGGCGGGCTACACCTTC.

CDR3 sequence reads: CASSEGTGSSEAFF. The CDR3 DNA reads TGTGCCAGCAGTGAAGGGACAGGGAGTTCTGAAGCTTTCTTT. This chain uses TRBV2 with TRBJ1-1; TRBD1 aligns across 8 bases. This CDR3 spans 14 amino acids. CDR1 SNHLY and CDR2 FYNNEI come from the germline V gene. Trimming cost V 1 base and J 6 bases; bases outside gene matches: 4.

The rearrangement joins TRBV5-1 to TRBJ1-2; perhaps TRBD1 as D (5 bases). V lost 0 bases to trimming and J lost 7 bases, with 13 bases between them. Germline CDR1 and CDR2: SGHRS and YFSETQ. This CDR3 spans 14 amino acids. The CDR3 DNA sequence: TGCGCCAGCAGCTTGGGCTACCTTAGGGGTGGCTACACCTTC. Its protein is CASSLGYLRGGYTF.

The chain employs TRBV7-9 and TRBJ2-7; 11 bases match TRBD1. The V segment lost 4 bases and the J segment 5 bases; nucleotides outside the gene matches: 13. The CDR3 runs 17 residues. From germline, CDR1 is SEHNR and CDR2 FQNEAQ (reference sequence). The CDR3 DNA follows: TGTGCCAGCAGCTCAAAGGCATCCGGGACAGGGGGTCACGAGCAGTACTTC. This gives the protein CASSSKASGTGGHEQYF. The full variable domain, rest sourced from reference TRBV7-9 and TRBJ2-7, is DTGVSQNPRHKITKRGQNVTFRCDPISEHNRLYWYRQTLGQGPEFLTYFQNEAQLEKSRLLSDRFSAERPKGSFSTLEIQRTEQGDSAMYLCASSSKASGTGGHEQYFGPGTRLTVT.

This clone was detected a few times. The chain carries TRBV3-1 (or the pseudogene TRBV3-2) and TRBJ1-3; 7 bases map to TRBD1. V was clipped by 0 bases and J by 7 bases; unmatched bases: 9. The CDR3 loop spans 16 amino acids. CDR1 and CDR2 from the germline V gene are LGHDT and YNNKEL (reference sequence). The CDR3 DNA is TGTGCCAGCAGCCAAGACCGTTTACAGGGGCGGAACACCATATATTTT. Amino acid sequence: CASSQDRLQGRNTIYF.

CDR3 coding DNA: TGCGCCAGCAGCTTTGCTAGCCGCACCGGGGAGCTGTTTTTT. Its protein is CASSFASRTGELFF. The V and J genes are TRBV5-1 and TRBJ2-2; possible D gene TRBD2, 5 bases. This CDR3 contains 14 residues. The ends were cut back, 2 bases at V and 4 bases at J, with 9 bases in the middle. The V gene's germline CDR1 is SGHRS and CDR2 YFSETQ.

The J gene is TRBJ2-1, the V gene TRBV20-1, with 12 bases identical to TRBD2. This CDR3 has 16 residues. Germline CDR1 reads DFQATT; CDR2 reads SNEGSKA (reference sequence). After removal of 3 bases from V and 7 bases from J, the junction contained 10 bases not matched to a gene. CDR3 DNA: TGCAGTGCTAGTGTCCTAGCGGGAGGGTTTGGGAATGAGCAGTTCTTC. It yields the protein CSASVLAGGFGNEQFF.

In DNA form, the CDR3 reads TGTGCCAGCAGCTTAGGACTAGTCGGACAAGAGACCCAGTACTTC. Its protein product is CASSLGLVGQETQYF. This sequence joins TRBV7-2 and TRBJ2-5; TRBD2 is a possible D gene (6 bases). Germline V gene lookup returns CDR1 SGHTA and CDR2 FQGNSA. Trimming removed 1 base at V and 2 bases at J, with 11 bases between. This CDR3 region has 15 residues.

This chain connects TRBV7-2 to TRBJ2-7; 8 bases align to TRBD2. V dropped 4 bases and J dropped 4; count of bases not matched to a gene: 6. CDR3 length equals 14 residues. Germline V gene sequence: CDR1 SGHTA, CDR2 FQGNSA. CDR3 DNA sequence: TGTGCCAGCAGCTCCGGGATAGCGGGGTACGAGCAGTACTTC. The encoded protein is CASSSGIAGYEQYF.

In DNA form, the CDR3 reads TGTGCCAGCAGCTTAGGTATTCGGGCGGGAGGGCCGCCCTACGAGCAGTACTTC. Its protein product is CASSLGIRAGGPPYEQYF. The chain couples TRBV7-9 to TRBJ2-7; 9 nucleotides match TRBD2. CDR3 length: 18 amino acids. Germline-derived CDR1 and CDR2 are SEHNR and FQNEAQ (reference sequence). V dropped 1 base and J dropped 2; count of bases not matched to a gene: 12.

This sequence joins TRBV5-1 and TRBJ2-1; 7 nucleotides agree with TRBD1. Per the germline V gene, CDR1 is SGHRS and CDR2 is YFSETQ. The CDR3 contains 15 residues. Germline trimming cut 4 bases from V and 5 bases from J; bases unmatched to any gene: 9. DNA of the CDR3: TGCGCCAGCAGCCTAACAGGGGATCTGGACAATGAGCAGTTCTTC. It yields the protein CASSLTGDLDNEQFF.

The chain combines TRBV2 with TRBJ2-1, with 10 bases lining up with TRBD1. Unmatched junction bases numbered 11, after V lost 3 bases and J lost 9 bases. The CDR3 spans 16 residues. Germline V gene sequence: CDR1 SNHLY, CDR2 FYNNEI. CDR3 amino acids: CASSDDRTGGRSEQFF. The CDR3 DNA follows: TGTGCCAGCAGTGATGATCGGACAGGGGGACGGAGTGAGCAGTTCTTC.

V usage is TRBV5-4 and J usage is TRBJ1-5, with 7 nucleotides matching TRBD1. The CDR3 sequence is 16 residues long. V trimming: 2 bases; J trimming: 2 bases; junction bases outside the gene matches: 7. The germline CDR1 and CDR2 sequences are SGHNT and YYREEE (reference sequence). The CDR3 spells CASSLGGQSGNQPQHF. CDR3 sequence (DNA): TGTGCCAGCAGCTTAGGGGGCCAGTCTGGCAATCAGCCCCAGCATTTT.

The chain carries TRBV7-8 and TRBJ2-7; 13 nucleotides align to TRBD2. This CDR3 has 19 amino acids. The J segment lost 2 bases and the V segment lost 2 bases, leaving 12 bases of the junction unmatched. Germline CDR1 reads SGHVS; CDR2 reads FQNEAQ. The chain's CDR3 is CASSLFLTSGGRDTYEQYF. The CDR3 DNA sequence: TGTGCCAGCAGCTTATTTTTGACTAGCGGGGGGCGAGACACCTACGAGCAGTACTTC.

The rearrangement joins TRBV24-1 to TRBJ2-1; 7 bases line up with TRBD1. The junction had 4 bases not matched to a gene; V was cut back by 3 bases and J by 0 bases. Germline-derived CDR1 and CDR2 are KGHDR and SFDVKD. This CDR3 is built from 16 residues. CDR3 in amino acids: CATSDISGGSYNEQFF. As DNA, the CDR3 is TGTGCCACCAGTGATATCTCAGGGGGCTCCTACAATGAGCAGTTCTTC.